What follows are 19 T cell receptor beta chains derived from one specimen sequenced in a study of T-cell memory formation after mild COVID-19. TCRdb reprocessed the 5' RACE reads via MiXCR and lists one record per CDR3 protein. The sample holds fewer than 700,000 distinct CDR3 sequences; about a fifth are singletons and the top ten take about 8.2%. Material for sequencing was PBMCs or a T cell subset sorted from them (not recorded which). All receptors derive from an adult woman who had mild COVID-19 (a few samples of this study predate the infection). Cell type and time point are not known.

The CDR3 bases are TGTGCCAGCAGCGAGGACCGCCGTGGCTACACCTTC. This sequence encodes CASSEDRRGYTF. V is TRBV11-2 and J is TRBJ1-2; no definite D call. This CDR3 has 12 residues. Trimming stripped 5 bases from V and 7 bases from J, with 11 bases between. The V gene's germline CDR1 is SGHAT and CDR2 FQNNGV.

The chain is built from TRBV7-9 and TRBJ2-5; D remains ambiguous. This CDR3 is 14 amino acids long. V gave up 0 bases and J gave up 5 bases, with 10 bases separating them. Germline lookup yields CDR1 SEHNR and CDR2 FQNEAQ (reference sequence). The CDR3 sequence is CASSLAETRETQYF. CDR3 bases: TGTGCCAGCAGCTTAGCCGAAACGCGGGAGACCCAGTACTTC.

The rearrangement links TRBV5-1 to TRBJ1-2; D remains ambiguous. The V end was cut by 0 bases, the J end by 4 bases, with 7 bases between. This CDR3 has 13 residues. Germline lookup yields CDR1 SGHRS and CDR2 YFSETQ. The CDR3 loop reads CASSLEWGYGYTF. The CDR3 coding sequence is TGCGCCAGCAGCTTGGAATGGGGCTATGGCTACACCTTC.

The genes are TRBV14 and TRBJ1-1; D ambiguous. The CDR3 covers 16 residues. Trimming stripped 4 bases from V and 1 base from J, with 16 bases between. In germline, CDR1 is SGHDN, CDR2 FVKESK. For the CDR3, the DNA is TGTGCCAGCAGCCCCTTAGGGAGAGAATCGAACACTGAAGCTTTCTTT. Amino acid sequence: CASSPLGRESNTEAFF.

This clonotype came up many times. The V and J genes are TRBV29-1 and TRBJ2-7; D is tentatively TRBD1 or TRBD2 (6 bases each). This CDR3 contains 13 residues. Germline V CDR1 and CDR2: SQVTM, ANQGSEA. Trimming cost V 7 bases and J 1 base, with 14 bases left between them. CDR3 sequence reads: CSAKRGDSYEQYF. Here the CDR3 DNA reads TGCAGCGCAAAAAGGGGGGATTCCTACGAGCAGTACTTC.

Written as DNA, the CDR3 is TGTGCCAGCAGCCCCTCTGGGGAGATTCGCAATCAGCCCCAGCATTTT. Amino acid sequence: CASSPSGEIRNQPQHF. V and J are TRBV5-5 and TRBJ1-5; no definite D call. The CDR3 has 16 amino acids. Trimming shortened V by 4 bases and J by 2 bases, and 16 bases separated the two germline ends. Germline V gene lookup returns CDR1 SGHKS and CDR2 YYEKEE (reference sequence).

This clonotype turned up a few times. The CDR3 spells CSAQKASTDTQYF. CDR3 nucleotides: TGCAGTGCCCAAAAGGCGAGCACAGATACGCAGTATTTT. J is TRBJ2-3 and V is TRBV20-1; no clear D gene. CDR3 length: 13 amino acids. Germline CDR1 reads DFQATT; CDR2 reads SNEGSKA (reference sequence). Trimming shortened V by 6 bases and J by 0 bases, and 10 bases separated the two germline ends.

Only a few counts were recorded for this clonotype. This rearrangement joins TRBV20-1 to TRBJ2-1; D remains ambiguous. This CDR3 is built from 14 residues. V dropped 1 base and J dropped 3 bases, with 10 bases sitting between them. Germline V CDR1 and CDR2: DFQATT, SNEGSKA (reference sequence). In DNA, the CDR3 is TGCAGTGCTAGAGTTCCCAGAAGCTACAATGAGCAGTTCTTC. It specifies CSARVPRSYNEQFF.

For the CDR3, the DNA is TGTGCCAGCAGCCATGGCGCTAGCGGGAGAGGAAGCGAGCAGTTCTTC. It codes for CASSHGASGRGSEQFF. The gene calls are TRBV14 and TRBJ2-1; 10 bases are shared with TRBD2. V lost 3 bases to trimming and J lost 10 bases; unmatched junction nucleotides: 12. This CDR3 is built from 16 residues. Germline-derived CDR1 and CDR2 are SGHDN and FVKESK. Complete variable domain (other parts from reference TRBV14 and TRBJ2-1): EAGVTQFPSHSVIEKGQTVTLRCDPISGHDNLYWYRRVMGKEIKFLLHFVKESKQDESGMPNNRFLAERTGGTYSTLKVQPAELEDSGVYFCASSHGASGRGSEQFFGPGTRLTVL.

In DNA, the CDR3 is TGTGCCAGCAGTTTTGGACAGGTTGGCCAGCATTTT. This sequence encodes CASSFGQVGQHF. The rearrangement joins TRBV12-3 or TRBV12-4 to TRBJ1-5, with 7 nucleotides matching TRBD1. The length of the CDR3 is 12 residues. V was clipped by 3 bases and J by 12 bases; unmatched bases: 5.

This clonotype was picked up a small number of times. The V and J genes are TRBV5-1 and TRBJ2-7, with D possibly matching TRBD1 (6 bases). CDR3 length: 14 residues. Looked up from germline, CDR1 is SGHRS and CDR2 is YFSETQ. The V and J ends lost 2 bases and 3 bases respectively, with 12 bases between them. CDR3 region: CASSFQGSNYEQYF. CDR3 nucleotides: TGCGCCAGCAGCTTCCAGGGGTCAAACTACGAGCAGTACTTC.

This sequence joins TRBV29-1 and TRBJ2-7; D may be TRBD2 (6 bases). The germline gives CDR1 SQVTM, CDR2 ANQGSEA. The CDR3 loop spans 14 amino acids. The ends were cut back, 6 bases at V and 2 bases at J, with 17 bases in the middle. The CDR3 reads CSVVRWTTTYEQYF. The CDR3 region has the DNA TGCAGCGTCGTTAGGTGGACTACGACCTACGAGCAGTACTTC.

This clonotype appeared a few times. This chain connects TRBV27 to TRBJ2-3, with 8 positions matching TRBD2. Trimming cost V 6 bases and J 5 bases; bases outside gene matches: 16. The CDR3 is 17 residues long. Per germline, CDR1 MNHEY and CDR2 SMNVEV (reference sequence). CDR3 residues: CASRGAAWTSSQDTQYF. In DNA form, the CDR3 reads TGTGCCAGCAGGGGGGCGGCGTGGACTAGCAGTCAAGATACGCAGTATTTT.

This clonotype was detected ten times or more. The rearrangement links TRBV12-3 or TRBV12-4 to TRBJ2-1; D possibly corresponds to TRBD2 (5 bases). There are 12 residues in the CDR3. The V gene lost 7 bases and the J gene lost 5 bases, with 9 bases spanning the gap. CDR3 sequence reads: CASTLRDNEQFF. DNA for the CDR3: TGTGCCAGCACCCTGCGGGACAATGAGCAGTTCTTC.

Many counts were recorded for this clonotype. This chain links TRBV7-9 with TRBJ2-7; 9 bases are shared with TRBD2. J lost 2 bases, V lost 7 bases, and 3 bases had no gene match. The CDR3 totals 13 residues. Germline values: CDR1 SEHNR, CDR2 FQNEAQ (reference sequence). DNA of the CDR3: TGTGCCAGCATTTCTAGCGGGGCCTACGAGCAGTACTTC. This encodes CASISSGAYEQYF.

This rearrangement joins TRBV12-3 or TRBV12-4 to TRBJ1-1; 8 bases match TRBD1. Trimming took 3 bases from V and 8 from J; bases not matched to a gene: 2. CDR3 length: 12 amino acids. DNA for the CDR3: TGTGCCAGCAGTTTGGACAGGGAAGAAGCTTTCTTT. This gives the protein CASSLDREEAFF.

V is TRBV18 and J is TRBJ1-1; 7 bases are shared with TRBD1. There are 15 residues in the CDR3. CDR1 is KGHSH and CDR2 is LQKENI in the germline V gene. Trimming took 3 bases from V and 4 from J; bases not matched to a gene: 8. In DNA, the CDR3 is TGTGCCAGCTCACCGCCAGGGGGTTTTGGCACTGAAGCTTTCTTT. It translates to CASSPPGGFGTEAFF.

The chain employs TRBV11-2 and TRBJ2-7; D remains unclear. V lost 1 base to trimming and J lost 6 bases, with 16 bases between them. Per germline, CDR1 SGHAT and CDR2 FQNNGV. The CDR3 totals 15 residues. The CDR3: CASSLVGRDLLEQYF. CDR3 nucleotide sequence: TGTGCCAGCAGCTTAGTAGGGCGCGACCTGCTCGAGCAGTACTTC.

This clonotype was observed a few times. The rearrangement uses TRBV5-5 and TRBJ2-1, with a possible D match to TRBD1 (6 bases). Per germline, CDR1 SGHKS and CDR2 YYEKEE (reference sequence). The CDR3 length is 12 residues. V lost 6 bases and J 5 bases, leaving 9 bases between the germline ends. CDR3: CASTRQDNEQFF. DNA for the CDR3: TGTGCCAGCACCAGACAGGACAATGAGCAGTTCTTC.